The present entry profiles one TCR beta chain with its context. Splitting of CD4+ cells produced CD45RA+ naive and CD45RA-negative memory subsets. Trimming took off 2 bases at V and 11 bases at J, with 15 bases between the two ends. This CDR3 has 12 residues. Germline V gene lookup returns CDR1 GTSNPN and CDR2 SVGIG (reference sequence). The data are from a study of shared clonotypes between healthy human individuals. Only in-frame clones appear in the TCRdb table, and some are missing; sequencing was by immunoSEQ multiplex PCR. The sample gives 2 million to 3 million clones, 80% to 95% of which show up once; about 0.39% is in the top ten.

This TCR came from a man between 18 and 35 years old in good health. Some clones in this sample may be carry-over from other donors' samples. This chain joins TRBV30 and TRBJ2-5, with a weak D call TRBD2 (5 bases). The source material was naive CD4+ T cells from PBMCs. Subset here: CD45RA+ positively selected. The CDR3 loop is CAWSYVSEVQYF. The CDR3 nucleotides read TGTGCCTGGAGTTACGTTTCGGAGGTGCAGTACTTC. Based on the CDR3 plus reference TRBV30 and TRBJ2-5, the full variable domain is SQTIHQWPATLVQPVGSPLSLECTVEGTSNPNLYWYRQAAGRGLQLLFYSVGIGQISSEVPQNLSASRPQDRQFILSSKKLLLSDSGFYLCAWSYVSEVQYFGPGTRLLVL.